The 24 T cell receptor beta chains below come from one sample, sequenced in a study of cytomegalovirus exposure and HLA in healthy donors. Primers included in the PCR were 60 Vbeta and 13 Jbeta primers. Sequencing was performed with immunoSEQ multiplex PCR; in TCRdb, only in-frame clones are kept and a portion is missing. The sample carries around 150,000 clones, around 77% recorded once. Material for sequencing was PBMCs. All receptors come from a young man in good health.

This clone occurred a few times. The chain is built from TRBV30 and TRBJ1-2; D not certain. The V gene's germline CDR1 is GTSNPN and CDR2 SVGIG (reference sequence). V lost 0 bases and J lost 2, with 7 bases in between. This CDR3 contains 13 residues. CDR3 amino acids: CAWSVLRNYGYTF. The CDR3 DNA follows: TGTGCCTGGAGTGTACTCCGAAACTATGGCTACACCTTC.

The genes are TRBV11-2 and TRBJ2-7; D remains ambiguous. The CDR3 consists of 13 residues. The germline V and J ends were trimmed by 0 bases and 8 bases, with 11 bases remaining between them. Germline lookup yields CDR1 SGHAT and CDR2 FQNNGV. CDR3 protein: CASSLDEVSKQYF. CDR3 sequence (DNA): TGTGCCAGCAGCTTAGATGAGGTTTCGAAGCAGTACTTC.

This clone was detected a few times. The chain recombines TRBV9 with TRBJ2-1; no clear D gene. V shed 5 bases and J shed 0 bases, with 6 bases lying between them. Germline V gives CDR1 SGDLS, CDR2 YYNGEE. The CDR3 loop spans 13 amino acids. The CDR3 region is CASSPSSYNEQFF. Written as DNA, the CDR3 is TGTGCCAGCAGTCCATCCTCCTACAATGAGCAGTTCTTC.

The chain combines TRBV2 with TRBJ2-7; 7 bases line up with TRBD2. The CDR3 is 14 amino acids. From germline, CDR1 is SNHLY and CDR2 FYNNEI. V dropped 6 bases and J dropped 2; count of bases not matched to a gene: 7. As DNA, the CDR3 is TGTGCCAGCAGCCGGGGAGGGTTTGCCTACGAGCAGTACTTC. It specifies CASSRGGFAYEQYF.

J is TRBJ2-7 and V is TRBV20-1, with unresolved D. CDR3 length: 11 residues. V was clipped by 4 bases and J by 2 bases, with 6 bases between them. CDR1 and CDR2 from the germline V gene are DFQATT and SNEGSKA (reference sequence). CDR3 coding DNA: TGCAGTGCTATCCAGGCCTACGAGCAGTACTTC. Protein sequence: CSAIQAYEQYF.

The CDR3 sequence: CASSLGLAAAADTQYF. In DNA, the CDR3 is TGCGCCAGCAGCTTGGGACTAGCGGCCGCGGCAGATACGCAGTATTTT. J is TRBJ2-3 and V is TRBV5-1; the match to TRBD2 covers 9 bases. Looked up from germline, CDR1 is SGHRS and CDR2 is YFSETQ. The CDR3 has 16 amino acids. The V gene end was trimmed by 0 bases and the J gene end by 4 bases; junction bases not matched to a gene: 6.

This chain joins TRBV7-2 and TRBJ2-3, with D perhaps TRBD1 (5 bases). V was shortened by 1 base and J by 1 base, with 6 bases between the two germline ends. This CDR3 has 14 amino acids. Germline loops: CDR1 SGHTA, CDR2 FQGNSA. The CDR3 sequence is CASSLVGGTDTQYF. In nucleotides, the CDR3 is TGTGCCAGCAGCTTAGTAGGGGGCACAGATACGCAGTATTTT.

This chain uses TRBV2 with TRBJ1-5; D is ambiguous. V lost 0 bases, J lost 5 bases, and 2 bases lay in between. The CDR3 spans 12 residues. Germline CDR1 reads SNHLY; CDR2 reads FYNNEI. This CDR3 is CASSEAYQPQHF. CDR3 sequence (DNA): TGTGCCAGCAGTGAAGCCTATCAGCCCCAGCATTTT.

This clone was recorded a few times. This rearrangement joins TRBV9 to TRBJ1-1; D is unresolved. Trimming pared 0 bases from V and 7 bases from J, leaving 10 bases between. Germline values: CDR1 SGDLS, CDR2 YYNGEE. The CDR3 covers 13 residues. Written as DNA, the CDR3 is TGTGCCAGCAGCGTAGCGGACTCCGGTGAAGCTTTCTTT. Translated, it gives CASSVADSGEAFF.

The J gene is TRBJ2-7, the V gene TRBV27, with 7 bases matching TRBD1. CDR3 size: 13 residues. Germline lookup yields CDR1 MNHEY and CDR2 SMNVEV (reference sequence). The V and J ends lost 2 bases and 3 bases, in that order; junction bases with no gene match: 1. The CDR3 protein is CASSLTGDYEQYF. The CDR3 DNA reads TGTGCCAGCAGTTTAACAGGGGACTACGAGCAGTACTTC.

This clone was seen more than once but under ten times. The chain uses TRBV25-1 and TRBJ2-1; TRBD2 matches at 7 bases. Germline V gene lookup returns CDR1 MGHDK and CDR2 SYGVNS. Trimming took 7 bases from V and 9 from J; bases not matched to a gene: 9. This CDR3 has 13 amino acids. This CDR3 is CASIPGGGGEQFF. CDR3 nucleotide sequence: TGTGCCAGCATCCCGGGAGGCGGGGGTGAGCAGTTCTTC.

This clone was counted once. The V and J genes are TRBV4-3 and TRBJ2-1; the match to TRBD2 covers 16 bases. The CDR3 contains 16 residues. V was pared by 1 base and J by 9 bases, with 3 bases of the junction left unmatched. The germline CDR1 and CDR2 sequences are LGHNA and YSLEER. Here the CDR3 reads CASSQVGTSGRAEQFF. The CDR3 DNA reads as TGCGCCAGCAGCCAAGTGGGGACTAGCGGGAGGGCTGAGCAGTTCTTC.

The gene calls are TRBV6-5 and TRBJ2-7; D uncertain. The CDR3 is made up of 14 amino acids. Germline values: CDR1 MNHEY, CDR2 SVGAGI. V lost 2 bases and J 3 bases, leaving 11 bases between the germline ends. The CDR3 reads CASSYATVGYEQYF. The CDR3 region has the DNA TGTGCCAGCAGTTACGCTACCGTCGGCTACGAGCAGTACTTC.

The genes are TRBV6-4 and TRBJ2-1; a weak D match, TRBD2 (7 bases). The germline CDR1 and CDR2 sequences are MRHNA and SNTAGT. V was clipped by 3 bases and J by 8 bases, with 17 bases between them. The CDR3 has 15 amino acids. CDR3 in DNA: TGTGCCAGCAGTGATAGGGGGGGCGAAGGGGATGAGCAGTTCTTC. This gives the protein CASSDRGGEGDEQFF.

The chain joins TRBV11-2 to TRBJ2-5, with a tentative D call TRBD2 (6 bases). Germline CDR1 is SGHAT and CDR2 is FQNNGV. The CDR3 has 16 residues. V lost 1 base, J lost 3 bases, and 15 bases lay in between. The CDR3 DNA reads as TGTGCCAGCAGCTTAGCTTACGGGGGTACGGAAGAGACCCAGTACTTC. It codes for CASSLAYGGTEETQYF.

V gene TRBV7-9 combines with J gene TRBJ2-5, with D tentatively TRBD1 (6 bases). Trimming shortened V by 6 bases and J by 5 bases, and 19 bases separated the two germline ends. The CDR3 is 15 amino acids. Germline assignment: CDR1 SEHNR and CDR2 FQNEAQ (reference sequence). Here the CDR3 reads CASRGQLRAWETQYF. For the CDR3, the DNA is TGTGCCAGCAGGGGACAACTCCGGGCCTGGGAGACCCAGTACTTC. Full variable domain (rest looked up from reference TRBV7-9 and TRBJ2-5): DTGVSQNPRHKITKRGQNVTFRCDPISEHNRLYWYRQTLGQGPEFLTYFQNEAQLEKSRLLSDRFSAERPKGSFSTLEIQRTEQGDSAMYLCASRGQLRAWETQYFGPGTRLLVL.

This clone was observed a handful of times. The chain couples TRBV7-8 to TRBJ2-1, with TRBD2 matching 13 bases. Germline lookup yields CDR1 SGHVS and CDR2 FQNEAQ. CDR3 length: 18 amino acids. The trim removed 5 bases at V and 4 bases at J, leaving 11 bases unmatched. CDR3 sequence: CASSPTPGLAGRYNEQFF. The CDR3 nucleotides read TGTGCCAGCAGCCCAACTCCGGGACTAGCGGGACGATACAATGAGCAGTTCTTC.

The CDR3 loop is CASSETRSYNEQFF. For the CDR3, the DNA is TGCGCCAGCAGCGAAACCCGCAGCTACAATGAGCAGTTCTTC. The chain employs TRBV4-1 and TRBJ2-1; no clear D. Trimming pared 5 bases from V and 3 bases from J, leaving 11 bases between. From germline, CDR1 is MGHRA and CDR2 YSYEKL. This CDR3 has 14 amino acids.

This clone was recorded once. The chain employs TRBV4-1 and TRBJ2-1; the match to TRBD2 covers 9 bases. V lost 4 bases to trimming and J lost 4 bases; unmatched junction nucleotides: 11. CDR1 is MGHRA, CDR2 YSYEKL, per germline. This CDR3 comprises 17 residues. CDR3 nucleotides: TGCGCCAGCAGCCCCTACTACCGACTAGCGGAGTACAATGAGCAGTTCTTC. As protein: CASSPYYRLAEYNEQFF.

The CDR3, as DNA: TGCGCCAGCAGCTCCACCGGGACAGGGACGTCCACTGAAGCTTTCTTT. This sequence encodes CASSSTGTGTSTEAFF. This chain connects TRBV5-1 to TRBJ1-1, with 9 bases that match TRBD1. The V gene end was trimmed by 3 bases and the J gene end by 4 bases; junction bases not matched to a gene: 10. The germline CDR1 and CDR2 sequences are SGHRS and YFSETQ. The CDR3 is 16 residues long.

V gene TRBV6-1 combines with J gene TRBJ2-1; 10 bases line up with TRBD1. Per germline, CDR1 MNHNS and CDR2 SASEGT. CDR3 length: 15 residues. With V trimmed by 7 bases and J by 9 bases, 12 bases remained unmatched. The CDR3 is CASIPGQGYHGEQFF. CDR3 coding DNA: TGTGCCAGCATCCCGGGACAGGGGTATCACGGTGAGCAGTTCTTC.

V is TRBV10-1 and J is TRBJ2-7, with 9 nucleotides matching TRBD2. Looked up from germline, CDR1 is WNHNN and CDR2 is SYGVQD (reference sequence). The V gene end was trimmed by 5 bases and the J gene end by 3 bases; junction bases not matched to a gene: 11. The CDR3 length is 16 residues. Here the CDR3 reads CASSPAPGLASYEQYF. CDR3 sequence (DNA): TGCGCCAGCAGTCCGGCACCGGGACTAGCTAGCTACGAGCAGTACTTC.

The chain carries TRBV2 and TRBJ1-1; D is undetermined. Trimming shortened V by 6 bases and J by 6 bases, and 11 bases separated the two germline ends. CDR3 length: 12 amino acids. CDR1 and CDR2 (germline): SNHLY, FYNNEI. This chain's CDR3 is CASSVRASEAFF. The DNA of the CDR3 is TGTGCCAGCAGCGTTCGCGCTTCTGAAGCTTTCTTT.

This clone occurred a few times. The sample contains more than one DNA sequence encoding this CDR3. CDR3 sequence: CASSRTGLNEKLFF. The CDR3 DNA reads as TGTGCCAGCAGCCGGACAGGGTTGAATGAAAAACTGTTTTTT. The J gene is TRBJ1-4, the V gene TRBV9, with 8 positions matching TRBD1. The CDR3 has 14 residues. Trimming at V came to 4 bases and at J to 5 bases, leaving 4 bases not matched to a gene. Germline assignment: CDR1 SGDLS and CDR2 YYNGEE.